Listed below are T cell receptor beta chains from one sample, sequenced in a study of tumor and adjacent non-tumor tissue in lung cancer. TCRdb processed the multiplex PCR reads anew with MiXCR; each CDR3 protein has one entry. The sample carries 44,000 or so distinct CDR3 sequences, roughly three fifths recorded once. Sequenced input: distant non-tumor lung tissue. The origin of the receptors is a woman aged 40 to 50 with non-small cell lung cancer. Each CDR3 is given with its conserved first and last residue. D genes are given only for firm matches. Clone sizes are given selectively: once, few, many, or a class where the clone is expanded.

abundance,v_gene,d_gene,j_gene,CDR3aa,CDR3nt
-,TRBV11-2,-,TRBJ1-4,CASSLQGQVRGEKLFF,TGTGCAAGCAGCCTTCAGGGCCAAGTGCGGGGCGAAAAACTGTTTTTT
-,TRBV20-1,-,TRBJ2-7,CSAPGVLYEQYF,TGCAGTGCTCCGGGGGTTTTGTACGAGCAGTACTTC
-,TRBV5-6,TRBD1,TRBJ2-7,CASAAQGFSYEQCF,TGTGCCAGCGCGGCACAGGGGTTCTCCTACGAGCAGTGCTTC
few,TRBV5-1,-,TRBJ1-1,CASSLTGRVEAFF,TGCGCCAGCAGCCTCACAGGGAGGGTTGAAGCTTTCTTT
-,TRBV4-2,-,TRBJ1-4,CAGSPYREVGEKLFF,TGTGCCGGCAGCCCGTACAGGGAGGTAGGGGAAAAACTGTTTTTT
-,TRBV7-9,-,TRBJ1-6,CASSSTEYNSPLHF,TGTGCCAGTAGCTCGACAGAATATAATTCACCCCTCCACTTT
medium-sized,TRBV11-2,-,TRBJ1-2,CASSSEAGARGYTF,TGTGCCAGCAGCTCCGAGGCAGGAGCCCGCGGCTACACCTTC
many,TRBV5-1,-,TRBJ2-2,CASSPREGTRRELFF,TGCGCCAGCAGCCCCAGGGAAGGGACTCGCAGGGAGCTGTTTTTT
-,TRBV6-5,TRBD1,TRBJ1-6,CASSPSGTGNSSLHF,TGTGCCAGCAGTCCTAGCGGGACAGGGAACTCATCCCTCCACTTT
once,TRBV4-1,-,TRBJ2-1,CVSSQEYLAYNEQFF,TGCGTCAGCAGCCAAGAATACCTCGCTTACAATGAGCAGTTCTTC
medium-sized,TRBV11-2,-,TRBJ2-7,CASSFTGGGSYEQYF,TGTGCCAGCAGTTTCACCGGGGGCGGATCCTACGAGCAGTACTTC
-,TRBV6-5,-,TRBJ2-7,CASSPPSKGYEQYF,TGCGCAAGCAGTCCCCCAAGTAAGGGGTACGAGCAGTACTTC
once,TRBV11-1,-,TRBJ2-6,CASSLGSVRISVLTF,TGTGCCAGCAGCCTAGGGTCCGTTAGGATCAGCGTCCTGACTTTC
-,TRBV2,TRBD2,TRBJ2-7,CVTSGLSYEQYF,TGTGTCACTAGCGGGTTGTCTTACGAGCAGTACTTC
-,TRBV28,-,TRBJ2-7,CACSYFKYEQYF,TGTGCCTGCAGTTACTTCAAGTACGAGCAGTACTTC
-,TRBV11-2,-,TRBJ2-3,CANRIGAGPTDTQYF,TGTGCCAACAGGATAGGGGCGGGGCCGACAGATACGCAGTATTTT
many,TRBV11-2,TRBD2,TRBJ2-1,CASSLGGRYSEQFF,TGTGCCAGCAGCTTAGGCGGGAGATATAGTGAGCAGTTCTTC
-,TRBV28,-,TRBJ1-6,CTSTMGLYNSPLHF,TGTACCAGCACCATGGGTCTCTATAATTCACCCCTCCACTTT
-,TRBV7-9,TRBD1,TRBJ2-1,CASSLSPGQGASSALNEQFF,TGTGCCAGCAGCTTGTCCCCAGGACAGGGGGCAAGTTCGGCGTTAAATGAGCAGTTCTTC
many,TRBV4-2,TRBD2,TRBJ2-1,CASSQAAGESYNEQFF,TGTGCCAGCAGCCAAGCAGCGGGGGAGTCCTACAATGAGCAGTTCTTC
-,TRBV7-8,TRBD1,TRBJ1-1,CASSLVARGATEAFF,TGTGCCAGCAGCTTAGTTGCCAGGGGGGCCACTGAAGCTTTCTTT
-,TRBV4-1,-,TRBJ2-3,CASSQVASSTDTHYF,TGCGCCAGCAGCCAAGTTGCGAGTAGCACAGATACACATTATTTT
-,TRBV4-1,TRBD2,TRBJ2-3,CASSHPGLAGGPFRNTQCF,TGCGCCAGCAGCCACCCGGGACTAGCGGGGGGTCCATTCCGGAACACGCAGTGTTTT
few,TRBV11-2,-,TRBJ2-6,CANSWSDLSGANVLTF,TGTGCAAACAGCTGGTCAGACCTCTCCGGGGCCAACGTCCTGACTTTC
-,TRBV7-2,TRBD2,TRBJ2-7,CASSLGGLRLSYEQYF,TGTGCCAGCAGCCTGGGGGGACTACGGCTCTCCTACGAGCAGTACTTC
many,TRBV5-5,-,TRBJ2-1,CASSLEGTRLSYNEQFF,TGTGCCAGCAGCTTGGAGGGAACTAGACTATCCTACAATGAGCAGTTCTTC
medium-sized,TRBV5-4,-,TRBJ2-1,CASSPGAANEQFF,TGTGCCAGCAGCCCTGGGGCTGCCAATGAGCAGTTCTTC
-,TRBV4-1,-,TRBJ2-7,CARSRTRGTYEQYF,TGCGCCAGAAGTCGTACTAGGGGAACTTACGAGCAGTACTTC
many,TRBV29-1,-,TRBJ1-3,CSVGPGTGNTIYF,TGCAGCGTTGGGCCAGGGACTGGAAACACCATATATTTT
-,TRBV10-3,-,TRBJ2-3,CATSESEEGDTQYF,TGTGCCACCAGTGAGTCGGAGGAGGGTGATACGCAGTATTTT
-,TRBV6-1,-,TRBJ2-3,CASSEGTPYTRYF,TGTGCCAGCAGTGAAGGGACTCCATATACGCGGTATTTT
once,TRBV11-2,-,TRBJ2-7,CASSLAALVGEQYF,TGTGCCAGCAGCTTAGCGGCCCTAGTGGGCGAGCAGTACTTC
-,TRBV11-3,-,TRBJ2-5,CASSIAVNRGRETQYF,TGTGCCAGCTCCATTGCGGTCAATCGGGGCCGAGAGACCCAGTACTTC
many,TRBV19,-,TRBJ2-4,CASSIVGGRRGNIQYF,TGTGCCAGTAGTATCGTGGGAGGCCGTCGAGGAAACATTCAGTACTTC
medium-sized,TRBV28,-,TRBJ1-2,CASRPVANYGYTF,TGTGCCAGCAGGCCCGTGGCTAACTATGGCTACACCTTC
-,TRBV4-1,TRBD1,TRBJ2-6,CASSSQPGQGPGGNVLTF,TGCGCCAGCAGTTCCCAACCGGGACAGGGACCTGGGGGCAACGTCTTGACTTTC
-,TRBV20-1,-,TRBJ2-3,CSATEWGTTDTQYF,TGCAGTGCTACGGAGTGGGGAACCACAGATACGCAGTATTTT
few,TRBV6-5,TRBD1,TRBJ1-5,CASSLTGNSNQPQHF,TGTGCCAGCAGTTTGACAGGGAATAGCAATCAGCCCCAGCATTTT
-,TRBV28,-,TRBJ2-5,CTNSLGVAPPETQYF,TGTACCAACAGTTTAGGCGTAGCGCCCCCCGAGACCCAGTACTTC
-,TRBV12-3/TRBV12-4,-,TRBJ2-1,CASTRTRGDYNEQFF,TGTGCCAGCACCCGAACACGTGGGGATTACAATGAGCAGTTCTTC